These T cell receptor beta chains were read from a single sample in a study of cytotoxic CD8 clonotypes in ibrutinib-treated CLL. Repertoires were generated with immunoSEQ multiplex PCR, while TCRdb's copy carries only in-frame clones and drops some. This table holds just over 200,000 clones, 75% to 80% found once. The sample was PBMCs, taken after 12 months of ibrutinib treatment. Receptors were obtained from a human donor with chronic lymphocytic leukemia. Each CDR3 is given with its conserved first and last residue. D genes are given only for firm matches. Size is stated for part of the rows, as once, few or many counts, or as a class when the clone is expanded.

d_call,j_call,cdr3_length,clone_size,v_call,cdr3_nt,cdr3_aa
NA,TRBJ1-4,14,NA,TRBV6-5,TGTGCCAGCAGTTCGGGGTCTAGGAGTGAAAAACTGTTTTTT,CASSSGSRSEKLFF
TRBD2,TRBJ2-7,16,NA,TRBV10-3,TGTGCCATCAGTGACCCCGGGACTAGCGGTGCATACGAGCAGTACTTC,CAISDPGTSGAYEQYF
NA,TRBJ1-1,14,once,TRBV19,TGTGCCAGTAGTATATCTGGGGGTAACACTGAAGCTTTCTTT,CASSISGGNTEAFF
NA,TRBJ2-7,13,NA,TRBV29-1,TGCAGCGTTGAAGGTGGGGCTGTCTACGAGCAGTACTTC,CSVEGGAVYEQYF
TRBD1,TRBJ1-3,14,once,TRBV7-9,TGTGCCAGCAGCTTCGACAGGGACGGTAACACCATATATTTT,CASSFDRDGNTIYF
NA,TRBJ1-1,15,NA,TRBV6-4,TGTGCCAGCAGTGACTCCGCAGGGCCGAACACTGAAGCTTTCTTT,CASSDSAGPNTEAFF
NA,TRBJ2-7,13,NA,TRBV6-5,TGTGCCAGCACCACTACCAGGGGCTACGAGCAGTACTTC,CASTTTRGYEQYF
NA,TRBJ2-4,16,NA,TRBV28,TGTGCCAGCAGTTTAACTTCGGCAGGGACGGGCAACATTCAGTACTTC,CASSLTSAGTGNIQYF
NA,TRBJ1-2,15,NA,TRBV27,TGTGCCAGCAGTTTGGGCTCAGAGATTAACTATGGCTACACCTTC,CASSLGSEINYGYTF
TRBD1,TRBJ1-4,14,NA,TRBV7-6,TGTGCCAGCAGCCCCGGGACAGGGGGTGAAAAACTGTTTTTT,CASSPGTGGEKLFF
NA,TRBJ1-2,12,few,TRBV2,TGTGCCAGCGACGGTGCTAACTATGGCTACACCTTC,CASDGANYGYTF
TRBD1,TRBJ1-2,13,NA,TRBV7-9,TGTGCCAGCAGCTCGACAGGGCTGGGCGGCTACACCTTC,CASSSTGLGGYTF
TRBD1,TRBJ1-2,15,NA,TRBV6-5,TGTGCCAGCACTCATACCATTCAGGGGGCCGGTGGCTACACCTTC,CASTHTIQGAGGYTF
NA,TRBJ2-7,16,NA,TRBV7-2,TGTGCCAGCAGCCAGGGTCCGGGGACGGCCTCCTACGAGCAGTACTTC,CASSQGPGTASYEQYF
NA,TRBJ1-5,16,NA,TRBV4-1,TGCGCCAGCAGCCCCCGACAGGAAAGTAGCAATCAGCCCCAGCATTTT,CASSPRQESSNQPQHF
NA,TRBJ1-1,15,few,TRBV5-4,TGTGCCAGCAGCCCGACTGGGGGAATGAACACTGAAGCTTTCTTT,CASSPTGGMNTEAFF
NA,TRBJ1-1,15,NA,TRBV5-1,TGCGCCAGCACCCCCGCTGGGGTCTCGAACACTGAAGCTTTCTTT,CASTPAGVSNTEAFF
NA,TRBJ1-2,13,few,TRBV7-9,TGTGCCAGCGGGGGTCGGGCCCCGGATGGCTACACCTTC,CASGGRAPDGYTF
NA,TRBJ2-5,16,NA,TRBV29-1,TGCAGCGTTCGAAAACACGCTCGGGCGGTCCAAGAGACCCAGTACTTC,CSVRKHARAVQETQYF
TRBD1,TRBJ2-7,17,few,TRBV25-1,TGTGCCAGCAGTGATCCGGGGACAGGGGGGAACTCCTACGAGCAGTACTTC,CASSDPGTGGNSYEQYF
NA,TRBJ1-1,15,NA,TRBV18,TGTGCCAGCTCACCGAGGGAGGACATGAACACTGAAGCTTTCTTT,CASSPREDMNTEAFF
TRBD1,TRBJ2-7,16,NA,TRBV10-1,TGCGCCAGTGCCCCCCCAACAGGGGGCGCGAGGTACGAGCAGTACTTC,CASAPPTGGARYEQYF
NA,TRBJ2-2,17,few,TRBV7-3,TGTGCCAGCAGCTTAACCGCGGGCGGGGGCCCCACCGGGGAGCTGTTTTTT,CASSLTAGGGPTGELFF
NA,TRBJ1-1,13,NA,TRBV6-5,TGTGCCAGCAGTTACGATCGTAGCACTGAAGCTTTCTTT,CASSYDRSTEAFF
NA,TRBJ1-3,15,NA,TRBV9,TGTGCCAGCACTCCAGTAGGGGGGCATGGAAACACCATATATTTT,CASTPVGGHGNTIYF
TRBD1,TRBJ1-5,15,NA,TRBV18,TGTGCCAGCACCGATCAGGACAGGAGCAATCAGCCCCAGCATTTT,CASTDQDRSNQPQHF
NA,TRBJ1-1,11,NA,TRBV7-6,TGTGCCAGCAAAAGTAACACTGAAGCTTTCTTT,CASKSNTEAFF
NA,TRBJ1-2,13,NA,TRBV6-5,TGTGCCAGCAGGACAGGCCCTAACTATGGCTACACCTTC,CASRTGPNYGYTF
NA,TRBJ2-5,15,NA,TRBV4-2,TGTGCCAGCAGCCAAGAGGCACAGCCGGAAGAGACCCAGTACTTC,CASSQEAQPEETQYF
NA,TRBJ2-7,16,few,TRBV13,TGTGCCAGCAGCCAAACGGGCCTAGCCGACTCCTACGAGCAGTACTTC,CASSQTGLADSYEQYF
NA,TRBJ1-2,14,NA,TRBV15,TGTGCCACCAGCACCGGGAATGTGTTTGTGGGCTACACCTTC,CATSTGNVFVGYTF
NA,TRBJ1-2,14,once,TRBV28,TGTGCCAGCAGACCCGGGACTGTTAACTATGGCTACACCTTC,CASRPGTVNYGYTF
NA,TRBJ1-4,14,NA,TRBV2,TGTGCCAGCAGTGACTGGGACGTTAATGAAAAACTGTTTTTT,CASSDWDVNEKLFF
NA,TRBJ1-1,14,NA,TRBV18,TGTGCCAGCTCACCACCATCAGTGAACACTGAAGCTTTCTTT,CASSPPSVNTEAFF
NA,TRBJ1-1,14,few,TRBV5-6,TGTGCCAGCAGCTTGGCCCCGGGGAGTCCTGAAGCTTTCTTT,CASSLAPGSPEAFF
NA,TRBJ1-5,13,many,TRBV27,TGTGCCAGCAGTTTAAACGTCGGTCAGCCCCAGCATTTT,CASSLNVGQPQHF
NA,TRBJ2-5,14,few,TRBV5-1,TGCGCCAGCAGCTTGAGTCCGCTCCAAGAGACCCAGTACTTC,CASSLSPLQETQYF
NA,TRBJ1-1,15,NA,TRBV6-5,TGTGCCAGCAGCCACCGCGGGGGGCTATACACTGAAGCTTTCTTT,CASSHRGGLYTEAFF
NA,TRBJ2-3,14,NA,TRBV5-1,TGCGCCAGCAGCTTGGCCGGGCCGGCAGATACGCAGTATTTT,CASSLAGPADTQYF
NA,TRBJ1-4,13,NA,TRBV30,TGTGCCTGGAACTACAGGTATAATGAAAAACTGTTTTTT,CAWNYRYNEKLFF
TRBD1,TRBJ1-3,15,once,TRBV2,TGTGCCAGCAAACTGACAGGGACCTCTGGAAACACCATATATTTT,CASKLTGTSGNTIYF
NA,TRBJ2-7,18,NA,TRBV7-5,TGTGTCAGATACCCTCCGGGGCAGGACGGCACCACCTCCTACGAGCAGTACTTC,CVRYPPGQDGTTSYEQYF
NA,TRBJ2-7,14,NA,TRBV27,TGTGCCAGCAGTTTAAGGGCAGTGGTTTACGAGCAGTACTTC,CASSLRAVVYEQYF
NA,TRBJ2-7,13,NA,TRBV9,TGTGCCAGCAGCTCTCAGGGACTCGGCGAGCAGTACTTC,CASSSQGLGEQYF
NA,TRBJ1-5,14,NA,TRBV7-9,TGTGCCAGCAGCTTAAACACAGCCTCCCAGCCCCAGCATTTT,CASSLNTASQPQHF
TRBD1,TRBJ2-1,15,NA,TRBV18,TGTGCCAGCTCACCACGAAGGGACAGGGACAATGAGCAGTTCTTC,CASSPRRDRDNEQFF
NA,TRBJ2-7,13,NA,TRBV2,TGTGCCAGGGGGCAGACAGGCACCTACGAGCAGTACTTC,CARGQTGTYEQYF
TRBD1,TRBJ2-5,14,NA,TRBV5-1,TGCGCCAGCAGCGGCGGGACAGGGAAAGAGACCCAGTACTTC,CASSGGTGKETQYF